This record looks at one T cell receptor (beta chain) sequence and its context. Its cognate antigen is unknown. Sample time point: baseline, week 1 (first vaccination visit). Described treatment: pre-vaccination baseline after standard-of-care therapy. The germline CDR1 and CDR2 sequences are PRHDT and FYEKMQ (reference sequence). This CDR3 is built from 15 residues. Unmatched junction bases numbered 15, after V lost 6 bases and J lost 8 bases. This sample was taken from a study of a mutant IDH1 vaccine in newly diagnosed glioma. Looking at the study overall: Treated patients, averaging around 40 years, were around 62% male and about 38% female. It was radiotherapy, temozolomide, or both that patients received previously, with most receiving both. Whole-study findings and limits: The vaccine induced immune responses, and these occurred in approximately 93% of patients. Pseudoprogression looked unconnected to shifts in top peripheral T cell clonotypes.

Method: immunoSEQ multiplex PCR; TCRdb's copy keeps in-frame clones and lacks some. Among 20,000 to 25,000 clones listed, 93% were seen once. The chain uses TRBV13 and TRBJ1-1, with TRBD1 matching over 7 bases. Sequenced material: PBMCs, taken from a glioma patient treated with radiotherapy, temozolomide or both. The clonotype originates from a man between 40 and 49 years old with glioma. This chain's CDR3 is CASRAQGTLDLEAFF. CDR3 nucleotide sequence: TGTGCCAGCAGAGCACAGGGGACGTTGGACTTGGAAGCTTTCTTT.